The 4 T cell receptor beta chains below come from one sample, sequenced in a study of cytomegalovirus exposure and HLA in healthy donors. Both 60 Vbeta primers and 13 Jbeta primers went into the PCR. Libraries were prepared by immunoSEQ multiplex PCR; TCRdb keeps only in-frame clonotypes and omits some of them. The sample contains about 82,000 clones, over 70% of which appear only once. Sequences were obtained from PBMCs. The origin of the receptors is a man aged 35 to 55 in good health and CMV-seropositive.

This clone has only a few counts. This sequence joins TRBV28 and TRBJ1-2; D call uncertain. Germline loops: CDR1 MDHEN, CDR2 SYDVKM. The ends were cut back, 2 bases at V and 4 bases at J, with 14 bases in the middle. CDR3 length: 15 amino acids. This CDR3 reads CASSLGGLTSYGYTF. The DNA of the CDR3 is TGTGCCAGCAGTTTAGGAGGCCTAACATCCTATGGCTACACCTTC.

V and J are TRBV9 and TRBJ2-2; TRBD2 matches 8 bases. J lost 2 bases, V lost 2 bases, and 11 bases had no gene match. Germline V CDR1 and CDR2: SGDLS, YYNGEE. This CDR3 spans 18 amino acids. In nucleotides, the CDR3 is TGTGCCAGCAGCGTCGGACTAGCCGTAACACCAAACACCGGGGAGCTGTTTTTT. This sequence encodes CASSVGLAVTPNTGELFF.

V and J are TRBV6-1 and TRBJ1-5; TRBD1 might be the D (6 bases). The CDR3 totals 15 residues. Per the germline V gene, CDR1 is MNHNS and CDR2 is SASEGT. Trimming removed 1 base from V and 7 bases from J, with 14 bases in between. The CDR3 DNA is TGTGCCAGCAGTGAAGGCGCGGGGGCCAGACAGCCCCAGCATTTT. Protein sequence: CASSEGAGARQPQHF.

The chain recombines TRBV19 with TRBJ1-5; 7 nucleotides line up with TRBD1. CDR1 LNHDA and CDR2 SQIVND come from the germline V gene (reference sequence). CDR3 length: 15 residues. V shed 7 bases, J shed 0 bases, and the junction held 6 bases outside the gene matches. This CDR3 reads CASNVGTDSNQPQHF. The DNA of the CDR3 is TGTGCCAGTAATGTCGGGACAGATAGCAATCAGCCCCAGCATTTT.